This T cell receptor beta chain is from a study of Graves' ophthalmopathy and Graves' hyperthyroidism. The germline gives CDR1 MNHEY, CDR2 SMNVEV (reference sequence). The CDR3 is 13 residues long. The V end was cut by 0 bases, the J end by 2 bases, with 5 bases between. Investigators amplified TCR beta CDR3 regions from RNA transcripts. Second-round multiplex PCR followed a first-round RT-PCR using HTBI primers. MiXCR, run by TCRdb on the multiplex PCR reads, gives a single entry per CDR3 protein. The table has around 1.1 million distinct CDR3 sequences, about 36% seen once; the top ten hold over 8.5%. General study results and limits: Ophthalmopathy progression cases were predicted by the model with roughly 70% sensitivity and approximately 76% specificity.

With regard to this clonotype: Its antigen is currently unknown.

The sequence came from an adult man with Graves' hyperthyroidism. Sequencing was carried out using peripheral blood or thyroid tissue (not recorded which). The chain uses TRBV27 and TRBJ2-7; D is unclear. The CDR3 DNA sequence: TGTGCCAGCAGTTTATCCAACGCCTACGAGCAGTACTTC. Protein product: CASSLSNAYEQYF.